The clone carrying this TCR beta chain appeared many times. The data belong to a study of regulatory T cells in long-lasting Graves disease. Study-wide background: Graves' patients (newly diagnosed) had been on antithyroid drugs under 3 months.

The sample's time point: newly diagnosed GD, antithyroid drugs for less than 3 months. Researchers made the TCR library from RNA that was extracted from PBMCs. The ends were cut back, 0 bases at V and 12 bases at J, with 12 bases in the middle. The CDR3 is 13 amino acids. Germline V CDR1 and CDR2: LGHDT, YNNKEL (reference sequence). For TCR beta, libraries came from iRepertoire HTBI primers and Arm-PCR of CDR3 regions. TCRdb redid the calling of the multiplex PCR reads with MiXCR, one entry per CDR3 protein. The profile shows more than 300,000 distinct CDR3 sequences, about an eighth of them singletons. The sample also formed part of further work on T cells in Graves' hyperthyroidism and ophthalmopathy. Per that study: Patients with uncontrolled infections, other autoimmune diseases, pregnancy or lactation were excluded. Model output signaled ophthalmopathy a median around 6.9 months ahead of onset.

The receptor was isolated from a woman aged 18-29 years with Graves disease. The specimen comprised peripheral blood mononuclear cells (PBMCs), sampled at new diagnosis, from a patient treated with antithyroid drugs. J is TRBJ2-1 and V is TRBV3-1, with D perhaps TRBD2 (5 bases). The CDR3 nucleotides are TGTGCCAGCAGCCAAGAAATCAGACTAAGGCAGTTCTTC. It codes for CASSQEIRLRQFF.